The present T cell receptor (beta chain) was sequenced within a study of human T cells and chemical hapten exposure. Of note for this clonotype: Its antigen is still unknown.

A single record per CDR3 protein comes from TCRdb applying MiXCR to the RACE reads. Altogether 40,000 or so distinct CDR3 sequences are present, roughly 12% being singletons, with the ten largest covering 2.3%. Notes on the study in general: Sensitizing to DPC left TCRs with a frequency above 1 in 1000 unaltered. Correlating positively with patch test score were the PT1 expanded TCR counts.

Documented time point: patch test 3, about 24 weeks after DPC sensitization. The treatment here: therapeutic diphenylcyclopropenone sensitization with weekly scalp DPC. RNA extraction used unfractionated whole blood as the source of total RNA. This clonotype was obtained from a woman aged 40-49 years with alopecia areata. Some clones in this sample may be carry-over from other donors' samples. Here the sequenced sample was whole blood, taken in connection with sensitization to the hapten diphenylcyclopropenone (DPC).

Here the CDR3 reads CASSQDRASGGTDTQYF. The CDR3 DNA reads TGTGCCAGCAGCCAAGACCGGGCTAGCGGGGGCACAGATACGCAGTATTTT. V gene TRBV3-1 combines with J gene TRBJ2-3, with 9 bases matching TRBD2. Unmatched junction bases numbered 5, after V lost 0 bases and J lost 1 base. From germline, CDR1 is LGHDT and CDR2 YNNKEL (reference sequence). This CDR3 is built from 17 residues.